This TCR beta chain comes out of a study of cytomegalovirus exposure and HLA in healthy donors. A multiplex PCR was run with 60 Vbeta primers and 13 Jbeta primers. The method was immunoSEQ multiplex PCR; TCRdb's version includes in-frame clones alone and lacks a portion of them. The data hold roughly 180,000 clones, with 82% observed a single time. While unrecorded immune exposures were likely, the donors were nominally healthy when sampled. Worth noting for this clone: Antigen specificity is unknown.

Germline CDR1 is SGHVS and CDR2 is FQNEAQ. The junction had 10 bases not matched to a gene; V was cut back by 4 bases and J by 1 base. This CDR3 has 17 residues. Study-wide findings and caveats: Most TCR beta V segments were productive about 87% or about 30% of the time in an earlier analysis. CMV serostatus was the only recorded immune exposure for donors.

This clonotype was obtained from a male donor in good health and CMV-seronegative. This chain joins TRBV7-8 and TRBJ1-5; TRBD1 matches 7 bases. The sample consisted of PBMCs. CDR3 residues: CASSSGPGTVSNQPQHF. For the CDR3, the DNA is TGTGCCAGCAGCTCCGGGCCCGGGACAGTCAGCAATCAGCCCCAGCATTTT.